Below are 10 T cell receptor beta chains sequenced from a single sample in a study of blood T cell repertoires in COVID-19 (dated by TCRdb to 2018 to 2021). Library method: the immunoSEQ multiplex PCR assay. TCRdb provides this immuneACCESS table in a form limited to in-frame rearrangements. Some clones are lacking; in checked studies, under half of them reflect an unresolved V gene, and why the rest are absent is not known. The sample yields roughly 87,000 clones; about 84% were counted once. The top ten clones comprise 25% of the sample. The material sequenced was peripheral blood. Receptors were obtained from a human donor in a cohort sampled during active COVID-19.

V usage is TRBV12-3 or TRBV12-4 and J usage is TRBJ1-1, with a tentative D call TRBD1 (6 bases). V gave up 7 bases and J gave up 5 bases, with 11 bases separating them. CDR3 length equals 12 residues. This CDR3 reads CASTPDSTEAFF. The CDR3 coding sequence is TGTGCCAGCACCCCGGACAGTACTGAAGCTTTCTTT.

The chain is built from TRBV5-1 and TRBJ1-5; D not resolved. Between the trimmed V and J ends, which lost 4 bases and 1 base, there was a span of 6 bases. The germline CDR1 and CDR2 sequences are SGHRS and YFSETQ. The CDR3 is 13 residues long. The DNA of the CDR3 is TGCGCCAGCAGCCCCGGGAGCAATCAGCCCCAGCATTTT. Its protein is CASSPGSNQPQHF. The full variable domain, rest sourced from reference TRBV5-1 and TRBJ1-5, is KAGVTQTPRYLIKTRGQQVTLSCSPISGHRSVSWYQQTPGQGLQFLFEYFSETQRNKGNFPGRFSGRQFSNSRSEMNVSTLELGDSALYLCASSPGSNQPQHFGDGTRLSIL.

The gene calls are TRBV28 and TRBJ1-4; TRBD1 is a possible D gene (5 bases). V was clipped by 7 bases and J by 7 bases, with 19 bases between them. From germline, CDR1 is MDHEN and CDR2 SYDVKM. CDR3 length: 15 amino acids. Written as DNA, the CDR3 is TGTGCCAGCAACACCCCTGGGGGGGACGTTGAAAAACTGTTTTTT. Its translation is CASNTPGGDVEKLFF.

This sequence joins TRBV5-1 and TRBJ2-7; 13 bases align to TRBD2. CDR3 length: 17 amino acids. Germline V gene data show CDR1 as SGHRS and CDR2 as YFSETQ. Trimming removed 4 bases from V and 2 bases from J; junction bases left unmatched: 9. CDR3 sequence: CASSLRLAGGTPYEQYF. CDR3 coding DNA: TGCGCCAGCAGCCTAAGACTAGCGGGGGGTACTCCCTACGAGCAGTACTTC. The entire variable domain, with the rest obtained from reference TRBV5-1 and TRBJ2-7, is as follows: KAGVTQTPRYLIKTRGQQVTLSCSPISGHRSVSWYQQTPGQGLQFLFEYFSETQRNKGNFPGRFSGRQFSNSRSEMNVSTLELGDSALYLCASSLRLAGGTPYEQYFGPGTRLTVT.

The chain carries TRBV12-3 or TRBV12-4 and TRBJ1-3, with D hard to call. This CDR3 contains 13 residues. Between the trimmed V and J ends, which lost 2 bases and 3 bases, there was a span of 5 bases. The CDR3 here is CASSLNGGNTIYF. The CDR3 DNA is TGTGCCAGCAGTTTAAACGGTGGAAACACCATATATTTT.

The rearrangement uses TRBV28 and TRBJ1-1; a weak D match, TRBD1 (6 bases). CDR3 length: 19 residues. V shed 4 bases and J shed 0 bases, with 24 bases lying between them. Germline lookup yields CDR1 MDHEN and CDR2 SYDVKM. CDR3 sequence reads: CASSYYTRYREPLNTEAFF. DNA for the CDR3: TGTGCCAGCAGTTACTACACCCGATACAGGGAACCCTTGAACACTGAAGCTTTCTTT.

The gene calls are TRBV18 and TRBJ2-3; D is perhaps TRBD1 (6 bases). The germline gives CDR1 KGHSH, CDR2 LQKENI. This CDR3 contains 15 residues. The ends were cut back, 3 bases at V and 1 base at J, with 11 bases in the middle. CDR3 sequence reads: CASSPRPGGTDTQYF. CDR3 sequence (DNA): TGTGCCAGCTCACCGAGACCAGGGGGCACAGATACGCAGTATTTT.

Here the CDR3 DNA reads TGTGCCAGCAGCTTTATTTTATCAACAGGATTCAGCTCCTACAATGAGCAGTTCTTC. As protein: CASSFILSTGFSSYNEQFF. The V call is TRBV7-8, the J call TRBJ2-1; TRBD1 is a possible D gene (5 bases). The germline V gene encodes CDR1 SGHVS and CDR2 FQNEAQ. V was trimmed by 3 bases and J by 0 bases, leaving 21 bases between them. This CDR3 is built from 19 residues.

The V call is TRBV27, the J call TRBJ2-5, with a possible D match to TRBD1 (6 bases). In germline, CDR1 is MNHEY, CDR2 SMNVEV (reference sequence). The length of the CDR3 is 14 residues. V lost 8 bases, J lost 4 bases, and 17 bases lay in between. The CDR3 region has the DNA TGTGCCAGCCGGGGTAGGGGGTTTGGAGAGACCCAGTACTTC. Residues: CASRGRGFGETQYF.

DNA of the CDR3: TGTGCCAGCAGTTTGGTCCGGGACACCAACAATGAGCAGTTCTTC. Protein sequence: CASSLVRDTNNEQFF. The chain has TRBV28 and TRBJ2-1; a possible D gene is TRBD1 (6 bases). CDR3 length: 15 residues. V gave up 3 bases and J gave up 5 bases, with 14 bases separating them. Germline CDR1 and CDR2: MDHEN and SYDVKM. The complete variable domain, with remaining parts taken from reference TRBV28 and TRBJ2-1, reads DVKVTQSSRYLVKRTGEKVFLECVQDMDHENMFWYRQDPGLGLRLIYFSYDVKMKEKGDIPEGYSVSREKKERFSLILESASTNQTSMYLCASSLVRDTNNEQFFGPGTRLTVL.